This T cell receptor beta chain was recorded in a study of shared clonotypes between healthy human individuals. Study-level findings and limits: Some naive CD4 clonotypes, around 5%, turned up in common across a few donors. Rarefaction indicated that sorted-subset sequencing remained incomplete although depth was large.

As to this clone: Its antigen remains unknown.

Investigators divided CD4+ cells into CD45RA+ naive and CD45RA-negative memory subsets. The table came from immunoSEQ multiplex PCR; TCRdb's copy has only in-frame clones and leaves some out. The sample yields just over 2,000,000 clones, roughly 95% seen once. This CDR3 spans 18 amino acids. V dropped 2 bases and J dropped 2 bases, with 20 bases sitting between them. Germline V gene lookup returns CDR1 SGHTA and CDR2 FQGNSA. The gene calls are TRBV7-2 and TRBJ2-3; D possibly matches TRBD1 or TRBD2 (5 bases each). The receptor was isolated from a man between 18 and 29 years old in good health. The sequenced material came from naive CD4+ T cells sorted from blood. Subset specified: CD45RA+ positively selected. CDR3 in DNA: TGTGCCAGCAGCTTACCGACGGACATCTTTGGGACCACAGATACGCAGTATTTT. Translation: CASSLPTDIFGTTDTQYF.